This T cell receptor beta chain was sequenced for a study of identifying expanded T cells in peripheral blood. No infections or other immune events were documented during collection. Worth noting for this clone: The antigen remains unidentified.

The data were produced by immunoSEQ multiplex PCR, yet TCRdb's version contains in-frame clones alone and is incomplete. The sample lists 75,000 to 95,000 clones, about 85% occurring once. Germline CDR1 MGHRA, CDR2 YSYEKL. This CDR3 has 14 residues. Deletions cut 0 bases from V and 6 bases from J, with 12 bases between. Broader study findings: Variance in clone template counts between roughly 2-week samples significantly increased with total template count across all healthy donors. Technical replicates showed around 1.2 changed clones; approximately two weeks roughly 16; four weeks 19.

What was sequenced was blood. This chain joins TRBV4-1 and TRBJ2-7; tentative D call: TRBD1 (6 bases). The clonotype comes from a person aged 18 to 70 in good health. CDR3 residues: CASSQEGTPGEQYF. CDR3 in DNA: TGCGCCAGCAGCCAAGAGGGGACACCAGGCGAGCAGTACTTC.